The rows below give T cell receptor beta chains drawn from one sample of a study of siplizumab effects on memory and regulatory T cells. Generated by immunoSEQ multiplex PCR, the TCRdb table keeps only in-frame clones and is missing some. The sample shows just under 85,000 clones, roughly 87% of them seen only once. The sequencing input was Tregs sorted from blood. These TCRs come from a human donor in good health. The CDR3 runs from the conserved cysteine through the conserved F or W.

CDR3 protein,J gene,V gene
CASSPRDRGYAGELFF,TRBJ2-2,TRBV9
CASSSTGGASSPLHF,TRBJ1-6,TRBV7-6
CASTVLAGAVDTQYF,TRBJ2-3,TRBV7-9
CASSLGGTNEKLFF,TRBJ1-4,TRBV5-1
CASSDSNVPYEQYF,TRBJ2-7,TRBV10-1
CASSPGRGFGEQYF,TRBJ2-7,TRBV18
CATMGGFYGYTF,TRBJ1-2,TRBV28
CASTKTGGNTGELFF,TRBJ2-2,TRBV2
CASSSQVGAGETQYF,TRBJ2-5,TRBV27
CASSQTGFTEAFF,TRBJ1-1,TRBV6-5
CASSTGSRDYGYTF,TRBJ1-2,TRBV6-1
CASNTGNNYGYTF,TRBJ1-2,TRBV6-5
CASGGQGSGANVLTF,TRBJ2-6,TRBV5-6
CASSRMKTGGSYEQYF,TRBJ2-7,TRBV5-1
CASSVTSGGQNTGELFF,TRBJ2-2,TRBV7-3
CASSNNGDEQFF,TRBJ2-1,TRBV21-1
CASSLTFGSGYTF,TRBJ1-2,TRBV7-3
CAWSGDGEDLPLTF,TRBJ1-2,TRBV30
CASSSGGAHAGELFF,TRBJ2-2,TRBV28
CAWNSEGPYEQYF,TRBJ2-7,TRBV30
CASSQCPGQSHSPLHF,TRBJ1-6,TRBV23-1
CASSGRTSGGTGELFF,TRBJ2-2,TRBV2
CASSSSVETQYF,TRBJ2-5,TRBV28
CASSFGYEQYF,TRBJ2-7,TRBV5-6
CAITRGLQGENTGELFF,TRBJ2-2,TRBV10-3
CASSPRTGNYEQYF,TRBJ2-7,TRBV9
CASHGQPNTEAFF,TRBJ1-1,TRBV5-1
CASSSAPADGYGYTF,TRBJ1-2,TRBV6-1
CAWSPREAFF,TRBJ1-1,TRBV30
CASEGVNSYEQYF,TRBJ2-7,TRBV18
CASSSNRDTEAFF,TRBJ1-1,TRBV18
CASSLGRNTEAFF,TRBJ1-1,TRBV9
CASSQEMVSGEAFF,TRBJ1-1,TRBV4-2
CASSIWGRPGGGYTF,TRBJ1-2,TRBV19
CASRWADSEQFF,TRBJ2-1,TRBV6-6
CACPTGLSTDTQYF,TRBJ2-3,TRBV30
CASSLIGQGIHEQYF,TRBJ2-7,TRBV28
CASSLQSIGAGELFF,TRBJ2-2,TRBV7-3
CASSVVIAGIIDTGELFF,TRBJ2-2,TRBV9
CASSLTSYSNQPQHF,TRBJ1-5,TRBV5-1
CASSYSMGNSGQPQHF,TRBJ1-5,TRBV6-5
CASSLPRTGSRELFF,TRBJ1-4,TRBV28
CASSERYLLGRSTEAFF,TRBJ1-1,TRBV6-4
CASSFLSANSPLHF,TRBJ1-6,TRBV28
CASSSQGANTGELFF,TRBJ2-2,TRBV7-6
CASSIAGAYGYTF,TRBJ1-2,TRBV19
CATRTSGGDTGELFF,TRBJ2-2,TRBV10-3
CASSGQGTGELFF,TRBJ2-2,TRBV10-2
CASSEGPSRPQYF,TRBJ2-5,TRBV2
CASSLSSGYTQYF,TRBJ2-3,TRBV11-2
CASSLAGYNSPLHF,TRBJ1-6,TRBV28
CASSLAGAEAFF,TRBJ1-1,TRBV7-2
CAWLIAGGPDTQYF,TRBJ2-3,TRBV30
CASSFTIYGYTF,TRBJ1-2,TRBV5-6
CASSLATPNSPLHF,TRBJ1-6,TRBV5-1
CASSPDRGIYGYTF,TRBJ1-2,TRBV6-5
CASSYQPGNQETQYF,TRBJ2-5,TRBV5-1
CASRGPGTANTEAFF,TRBJ1-1,TRBV19
CASSLFGSSTDTQYF,TRBJ2-3,TRBV7-2
CASRPTPREKLFF,TRBJ1-4,TRBV6-5